Reported below is one T cell receptor beta chain. The sample originates from a study of blood T cell repertoires in COVID-19. Study as a whole: COVID-19 samples collected from the United States, Italy and Spain covered acute and convalescent phases. In each case, the material was cDNA or gDNA derived from T cells, B-cell-depleted T cells, or PBMCs.

Original handling: Estimation of nucleated cell counts was performed using reference gene primer amplification. This table comes from immunoSEQ multiplex PCR, and its TCRdb copy is limited to in-frame clones, with some not included. V, J and clone size derive from that table, while D and trimming were established from the DNA sequence. The table shows around 310,000 clones, with around 87% occurring only once. The V gene end was trimmed by 5 bases and the J gene end by 3 bases; junction bases not matched to a gene: 9. Germline values: CDR1 MNHNY, CDR2 SVGAGI (reference sequence). The CDR3 totals 17 residues.

The clonotype originates from a woman aged 50 to 65 with active or convalescent COVID-19. Sequencing was carried out using peripheral blood. The chain links TRBV6-6 to TRBJ2-1; 11 nucleotides align to TRBD2. DNA of the CDR3: TGTGCCAGCAGTCGGACGATAGCGGGAGGGCGCTACAATGAGCAGTTCTTC. As protein: CASSRTIAGGRYNEQFF.